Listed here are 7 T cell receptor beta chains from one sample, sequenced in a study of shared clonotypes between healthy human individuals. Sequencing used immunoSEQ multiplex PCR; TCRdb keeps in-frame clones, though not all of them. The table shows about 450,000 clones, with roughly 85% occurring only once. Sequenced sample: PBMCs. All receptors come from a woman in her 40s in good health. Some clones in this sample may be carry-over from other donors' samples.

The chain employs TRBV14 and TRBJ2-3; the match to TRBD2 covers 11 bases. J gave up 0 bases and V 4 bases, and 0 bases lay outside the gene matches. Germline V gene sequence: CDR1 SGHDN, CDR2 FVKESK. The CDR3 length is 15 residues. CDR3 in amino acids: CASSRTSGSTDTQYF. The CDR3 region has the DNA TGTGCCAGCAGCCGGACTAGCGGGAGCACAGATACGCAGTATTTT. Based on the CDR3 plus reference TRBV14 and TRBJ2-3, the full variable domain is EAGVTQFPSHSVIEKGQTVTLRCDPISGHDNLYWYRRVMGKEIKFLLHFVKESKQDESGMPNNRFLAERTGGTYSTLKVQPAELEDSGVYFCASSRTSGSTDTQYFGPGTRLTVL.

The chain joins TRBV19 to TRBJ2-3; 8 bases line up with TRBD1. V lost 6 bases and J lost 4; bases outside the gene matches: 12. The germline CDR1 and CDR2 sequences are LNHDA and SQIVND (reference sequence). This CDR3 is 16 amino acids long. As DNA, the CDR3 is TGTGCCAGTAGAAAAACCCGCAGGGGGCTGGCAGATACGCAGTATTTT. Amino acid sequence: CASRKTRRGLADTQYF.

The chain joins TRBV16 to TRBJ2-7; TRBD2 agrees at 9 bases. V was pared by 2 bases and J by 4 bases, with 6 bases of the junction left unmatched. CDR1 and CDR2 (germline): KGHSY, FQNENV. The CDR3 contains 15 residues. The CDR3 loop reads CASSQRTSAGYEQYF. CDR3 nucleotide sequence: TGTGCCAGCAGCCAACGGACTAGCGCAGGATACGAGCAGTACTTC. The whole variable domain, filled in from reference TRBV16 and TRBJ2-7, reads GEEVAQTPKHLVRGEGQKAKLYCAPIKGHSYVFWYQQVLKNEFKFLISFQNENVFDETGMPKERFSAKCLPNSPCSLEIQATKLEDSAVYFCASSQRTSAGYEQYFGPGTRLTVT.

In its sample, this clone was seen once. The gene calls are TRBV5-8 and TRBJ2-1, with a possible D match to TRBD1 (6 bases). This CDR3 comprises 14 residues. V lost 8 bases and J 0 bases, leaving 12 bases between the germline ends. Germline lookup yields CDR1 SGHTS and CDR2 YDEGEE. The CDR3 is CASRQVSSYNEQFF. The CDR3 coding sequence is TGTGCCAGTAGACAGGTCAGCTCCTACAATGAGCAGTTCTTC.

The CDR3 DNA sequence: TGTGCCAGCAGTCCAGGTTGGAACACCGGGGAGCTGTTTTTT. Encoded protein: CASSPGWNTGELFF. The chain employs TRBV28 and TRBJ2-2; D unclear. Germline-derived CDR1 and CDR2 are MDHEN and SYDVKM. Trimming took 5 bases from V and 1 from J, leaving 8 bases between them. The CDR3 totals 14 residues.

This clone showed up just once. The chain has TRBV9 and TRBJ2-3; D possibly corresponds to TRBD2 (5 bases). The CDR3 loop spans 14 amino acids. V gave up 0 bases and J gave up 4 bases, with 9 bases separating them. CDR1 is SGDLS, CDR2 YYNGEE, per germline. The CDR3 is CASSVDARADTQYF. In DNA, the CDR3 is TGTGCCAGCAGCGTAGACGCGAGGGCAGATACGCAGTATTTT.

In DNA, the CDR3 is TGTGCCAGCAGCTCCGGGGGGTCAAACACTGAAGCTTTCTTT. Translation gives CASSSGGSNTEAFF. This chain joins TRBV7-2 and TRBJ1-1; a weak D match, TRBD1 (5 bases). Germline loops: CDR1 SGHTA, CDR2 FQGNSA. Trimming pared 4 bases from V and 2 bases from J, leaving 11 bases between. CDR3 length: 14 amino acids.